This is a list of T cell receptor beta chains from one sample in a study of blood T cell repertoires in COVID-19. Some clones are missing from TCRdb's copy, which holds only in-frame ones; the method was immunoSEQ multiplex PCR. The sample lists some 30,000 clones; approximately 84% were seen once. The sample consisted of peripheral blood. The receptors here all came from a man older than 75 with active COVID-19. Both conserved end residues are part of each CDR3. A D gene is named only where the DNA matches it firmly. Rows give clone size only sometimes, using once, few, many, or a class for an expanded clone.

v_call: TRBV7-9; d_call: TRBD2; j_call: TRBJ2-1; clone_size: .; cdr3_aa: CASSLYSGGANEQFF; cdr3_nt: TGTGCCAGCAGCTTATATAGCGGGGGGGCCAATGAGCAGTTCTTC
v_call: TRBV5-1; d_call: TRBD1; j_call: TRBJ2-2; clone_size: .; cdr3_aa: CASNSGTGTGELFF; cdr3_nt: TGCGCCAGCAATTCCGGGACAGGTACCGGGGAGCTGTTTTTT
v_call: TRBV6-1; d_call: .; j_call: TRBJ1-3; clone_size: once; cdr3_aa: CASSVQTEFSGNTIYF; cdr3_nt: TGTGCCAGCAGTGTCCAGACAGAATTCTCTGGAAACACCATATATTTT
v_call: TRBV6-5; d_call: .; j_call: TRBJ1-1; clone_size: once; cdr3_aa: CASSSLDRPNTEAFF; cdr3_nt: TGTGCCAGCAGCTCCCTAGACAGACCGAACACTGAAGCTTTCTTT
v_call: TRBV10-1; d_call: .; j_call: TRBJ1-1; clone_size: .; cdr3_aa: CASSESRNLNTEAFF; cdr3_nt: TGCGCCAGCAGTGAGTCGAGGAACCTAAACACTGAAGCTTTCTTT
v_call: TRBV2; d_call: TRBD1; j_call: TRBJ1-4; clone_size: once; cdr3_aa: CASSEQRQGAEKLFF; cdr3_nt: TGTGCCAGCAGTGAACAACGACAGGGGGCGGAAAAACTGTTTTTT
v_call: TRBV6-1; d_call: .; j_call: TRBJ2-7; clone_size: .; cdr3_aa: CASSEHAATPTYEQYF; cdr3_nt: TGTGCCAGCAGTGAACACGCTGCTACTCCTACCTACGAGCAGTACTTC
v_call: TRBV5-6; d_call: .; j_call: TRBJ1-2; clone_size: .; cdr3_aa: CASSPRGGLNHGYTF; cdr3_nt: TGTGCCAGCAGCCCTCGGGGGGGCCTAAACCATGGCTACACCTTC
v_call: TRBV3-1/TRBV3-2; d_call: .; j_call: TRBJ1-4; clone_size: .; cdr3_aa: CASSQDPRARQVTNEKLFF; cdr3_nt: TGTGCCAGCAGCCAAGATCCGAGGGCCAGACAAGTGACTAATGAAAAACTGTTTTTT
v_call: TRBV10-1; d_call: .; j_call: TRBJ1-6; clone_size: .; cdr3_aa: CASSFSPLHF; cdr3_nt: TGCGCCAGCAGCTTTTCACCCCTCCACTTT
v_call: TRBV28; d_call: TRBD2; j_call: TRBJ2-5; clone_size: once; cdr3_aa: CASGAGLAGGRETQYF; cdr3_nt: TGTGCCAGCGGGGCGGGACTAGCGGGGGGCAGAGAGACCCAGTACTTC
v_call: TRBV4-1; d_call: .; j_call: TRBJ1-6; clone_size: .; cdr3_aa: CASSREGGDYNSPLHF; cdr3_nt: TGCGCCAGCAGCCGAGAGGGGGGAGACTATAATTCACCCCTCCACTTT
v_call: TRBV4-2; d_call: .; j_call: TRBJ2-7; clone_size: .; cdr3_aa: CASSPTWSSYEQYF; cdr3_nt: TGTGCCAGCAGCCCCACTTGGAGCTCCTACGAGCAGTACTTC
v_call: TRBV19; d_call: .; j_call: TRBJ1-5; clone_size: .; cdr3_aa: CASSSRQAVYQPQHF; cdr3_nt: TGTGCCAGTAGTTCTAGACAGGCGGTGTATCAGCCCCAGCATTTT
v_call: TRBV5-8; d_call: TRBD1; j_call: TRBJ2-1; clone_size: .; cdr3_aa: CASSLGTGAYNEQFF; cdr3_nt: TGTGCCAGCAGCTTGGGTACAGGGGCCTACAATGAGCAGTTCTTC
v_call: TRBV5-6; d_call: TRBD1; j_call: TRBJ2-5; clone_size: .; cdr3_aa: CASSLTTGVTETQYF; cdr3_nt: TGTGCCAGCAGCTTGACGACAGGGGTAACGGAGACCCAGTACTTC
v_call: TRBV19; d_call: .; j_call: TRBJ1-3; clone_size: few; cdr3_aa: CASSLGTSGNTIYF; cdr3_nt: TGTGCCAGTAGTCTAGGGACATCTGGAAACACCATATATTTT
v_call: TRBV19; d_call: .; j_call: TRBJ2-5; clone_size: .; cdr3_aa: CASSTSGSSTTQYF; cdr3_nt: TGTGCCAGTAGTACCAGCGGCTCCTCCACAACCCAGTACTTC
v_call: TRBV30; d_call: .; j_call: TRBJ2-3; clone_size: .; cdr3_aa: CAWSGGQVRDTQYF; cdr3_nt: TGTGCCTGGAGTGGAGGGCAGGTTAGAGATACGCAGTATTTT
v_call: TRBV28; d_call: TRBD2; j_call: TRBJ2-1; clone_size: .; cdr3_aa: CASRRTSGGLGNEQFF; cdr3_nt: TGTGCCAGCAGGCGGACTAGCGGGGGGCTTGGCAATGAGCAGTTCTTC
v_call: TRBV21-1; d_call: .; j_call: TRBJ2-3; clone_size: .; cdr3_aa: CATDRASSTDTQYF; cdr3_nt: TGTGCCACCGACAGGGCCTCTAGCACAGATACGCAGTATTTT
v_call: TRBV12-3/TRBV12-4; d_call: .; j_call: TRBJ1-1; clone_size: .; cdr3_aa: CASSWGDHAFF; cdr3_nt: TGTGCCAGCAGTTGGGGGGATCATGCTTTCTTT
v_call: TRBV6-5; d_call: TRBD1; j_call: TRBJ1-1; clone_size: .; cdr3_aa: CASKDGQGNTEAFF; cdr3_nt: TGTGCCAGCAAAGACGGACAGGGGAACACTGAAGCTTTCTTT
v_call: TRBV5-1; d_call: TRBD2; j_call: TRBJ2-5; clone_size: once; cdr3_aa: CASSPGGTQETQYF; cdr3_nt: TGCGCCAGCAGCCCCGGGGGGACCCAAGAGACCCAGTACTTC
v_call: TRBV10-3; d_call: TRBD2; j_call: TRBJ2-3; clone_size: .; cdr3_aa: CAISPGLGKSTDTQYF; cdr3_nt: TGTGCCATCAGTCCGGGACTAGGGAAGAGCACAGATACGCAGTATTTT
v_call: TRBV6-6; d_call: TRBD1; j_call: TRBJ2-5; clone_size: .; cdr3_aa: CASTLAGTGEETQYF; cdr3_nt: TGTGCCAGCACCCTGGCCGGGACAGGAGAAGAGACCCAGTACTTC
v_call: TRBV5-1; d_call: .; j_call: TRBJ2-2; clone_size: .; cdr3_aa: CASSFTGTTGELFF; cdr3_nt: TGCGCCAGCAGCTTTACAGGCACCACCGGGGAGCTGTTTTTT
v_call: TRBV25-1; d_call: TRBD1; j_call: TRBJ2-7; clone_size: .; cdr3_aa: CASFGDRGHYEQYF; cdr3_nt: TGTGCCAGCTTTGGGGACAGGGGGCACTACGAGCAGTACTTC
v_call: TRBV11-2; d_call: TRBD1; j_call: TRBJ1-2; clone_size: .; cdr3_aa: CASSLDGGGGGYTF; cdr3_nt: TGTGCCAGCAGCTTAGATGGAGGGGGCGGTGGCTACACCTTC
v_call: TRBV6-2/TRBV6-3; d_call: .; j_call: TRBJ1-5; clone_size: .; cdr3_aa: CATRPQGKPQHF; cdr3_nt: TGTGCCACCCGCCCCCAGGGTAAGCCCCAGCATTTT
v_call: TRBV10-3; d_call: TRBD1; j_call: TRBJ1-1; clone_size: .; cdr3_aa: CAISVVPGQGAWFDTEAFF; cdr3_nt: TGTGCCATCAGTGTTGTTCCGGGTCAGGGGGCTTGGTTCGACACTGAAGCTTTCTTT
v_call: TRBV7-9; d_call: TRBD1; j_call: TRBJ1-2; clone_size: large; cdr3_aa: CASSSDRGRVYGYTF; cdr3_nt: TGTGCCAGCAGCTCTGACAGGGGAAGAGTCTATGGCTACACCTTC
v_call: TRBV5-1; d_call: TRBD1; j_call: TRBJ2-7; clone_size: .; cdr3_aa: CASSPGQGREQYF; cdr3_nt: TGCGCCAGCAGCCCCGGACAGGGTCGCGAGCAGTACTTC
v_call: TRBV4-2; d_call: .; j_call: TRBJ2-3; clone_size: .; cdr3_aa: CASSQERGGADTQYF; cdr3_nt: TGTGCCAGCAGCCAAGAGAGAGGGGGGGCAGATACGCAGTATTTT
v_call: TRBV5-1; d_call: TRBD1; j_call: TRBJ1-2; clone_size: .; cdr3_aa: CASSLGTGSLYGYTF; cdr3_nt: TGCGCCAGCAGCTTGGGGACAGGGTCTCTCTATGGCTACACCTTC
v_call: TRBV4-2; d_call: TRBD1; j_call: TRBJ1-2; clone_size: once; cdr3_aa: CASSQRLHRDRMSSNYGYTF; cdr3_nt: TGTGCCAGCAGCCAAAGGCTCCACCGGGACAGGATGTCTTCTAACTATGGCTACACCTTC
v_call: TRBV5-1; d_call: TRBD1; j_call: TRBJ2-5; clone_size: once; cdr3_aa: CASSLGTGRTETQYF; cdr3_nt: TGCGCCAGCAGCTTGGGGACAGGGCGTACGGAGACCCAGTACTTC
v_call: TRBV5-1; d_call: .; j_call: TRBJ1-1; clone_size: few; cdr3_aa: CASSLERVLGAEAFF; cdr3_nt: TGCGCCAGCAGCTTGGAGCGGGTTTTGGGCGCTGAAGCTTTCTTT
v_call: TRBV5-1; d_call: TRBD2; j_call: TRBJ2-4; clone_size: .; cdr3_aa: CASSLGGTSTGAKNIQYF; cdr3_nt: TGCGCCAGCAGCTTGGGGGGGACTAGTACTGGTGCCAAAAACATTCAGTACTTC
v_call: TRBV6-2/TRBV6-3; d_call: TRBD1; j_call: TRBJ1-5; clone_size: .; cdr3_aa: CASSHRGQGFLGRNQPQHF; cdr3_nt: TGTGCCAGCAGCCACAGGGGACAGGGATTTTTGGGGCGCAATCAGCCCCAGCATTTT
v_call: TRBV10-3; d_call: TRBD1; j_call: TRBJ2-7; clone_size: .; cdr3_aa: CAISRTGGTYEQYF; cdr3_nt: TGTGCCATCAGTCGGACAGGGGGCACCTACGAGCAGTACTTC